The 28 T cell receptor beta chains below were found in one sample sequenced in a study of T cells in Graves' hyperthyroidism and ophthalmopathy. TCR beta CDR3 region amplification was performed from RNA transcripts. Initially, a first-round RT-PCR of the TCR CDR3 employed the HTBI primer set. TCRdb processed the multiplex PCR reads anew with MiXCR; each CDR3 protein has one entry. The sample holds around 34,000 distinct CDR3 sequences, 52% seen once. Source material: blood. The source of these receptors is a woman aged 40 to 50 with Graves' ophthalmopathy.

V gene TRBV19 combines with J gene TRBJ2-7; D uncertain. Germline V lookup: CDR1 LNHDA, CDR2 SQIVND (reference sequence). The CDR3 consists of 15 residues. Between the trimmed V and J ends, which lost 1 base and 0 bases, there was a span of 10 bases. CDR3 amino acids: CASSIGDTYSYEQYF. For the CDR3, the DNA is TGTGCCAGTAGTATAGGAGACACCTACTCCTACGAGCAGTACTTC.

This clonotype was seen at least ten times. This chain connects TRBV27 to TRBJ2-7, with 10 positions matching TRBD1. The germline V gene has CDR1 MNHEY and CDR2 SMNVEV (reference sequence). The CDR3 is made up of 14 amino acids. Trimming took 6 bases from V and 3 from J; bases not matched to a gene: 5. The CDR3 spells CASSRTGGNYEQYF. CDR3 DNA sequence: TGTGCCAGCAGCCGGACAGGGGGGAACTACGAGCAGTACTTC.

This clonotype was counted ten times or more. V is TRBV5-1 and J is TRBJ2-1; D might be TRBD2 (7 bases). V lost 2 bases to trimming and J lost 3 bases, with 9 bases between them. From germline, CDR1 is SGHRS and CDR2 YFSETQ. This CDR3 comprises 14 residues. This CDR3 is CASSLRGGYNEQFF. CDR3 nucleotide sequence: TGCGCCAGCAGCTTAAGGGGGGGCTACAATGAGCAGTTCTTC.

The V gene is TRBV13, the J gene TRBJ2-3, with unresolved D. CDR3 length: 14 amino acids. V was shortened by 1 base and J by 2 bases, with 7 bases between the two germline ends. The V gene's germline CDR1 is PRHDT and CDR2 FYEKMQ (reference sequence). This chain's CDR3 is CASSLEGPTDTQYF. The CDR3 DNA reads TGTGCCAGCAGCTTAGAGGGCCCCACAGATACGCAGTATTTT.

Comments on this clonotype: Compared with germline, one end of the junction differs, possibly owing to a read error. The chain links TRBV10-3 to TRBJ1-1; D not resolved. This CDR3 has 12 residues. The germline V gene has CDR1 ENHRY and CDR2 SYGVKD. In DNA form, the CDR3 reads TGTGCCGCCATATGCCCGAACACTGAGGCTTTCTTT. This codes for CAAICPNTEAFF.

The chain is built from TRBV20-1 and TRBJ2-7; possible D gene TRBD1, 6 bases. In germline, CDR1 is DFQATT, CDR2 SNEGSKA (reference sequence). The germline V and J ends were trimmed by 3 bases and 4 bases, with 13 bases remaining between them. The length of the CDR3 is 13 residues. The CDR3 sequence: CSASPLDSYEQYF. DNA of the CDR3: TGCAGTGCTAGTCCGCTGGACAGTTACGAGCAGTACTTC.

This clonotype was counted ten times or more. The chain carries TRBV13 and TRBJ2-1; TRBD1 matches at 9 bases. The CDR3 contains 16 residues. V lost 2 bases, J lost 7 bases, and 9 bases stayed unmatched. The germline V gene encodes CDR1 PRHDT and CDR2 FYEKMQ (reference sequence). In DNA form, the CDR3 reads TGTGCCAGCAGCTTAATTGGGGGACAGGGCGGTAATGAGCAGTTCTTC. Protein sequence: CASSLIGGQGGNEQFF.

The chain is built from TRBV12-3 or TRBV12-4 and TRBJ2-3; D gene ambiguous. The V end lost 5 bases, the J end lost 1 base, and 4 bases lay between the germline ends. The CDR3 consists of 12 residues. The CDR3 region has the DNA TGTGCCAGCAGTAGGGGCACAGATACGCAGTATTTT. Residues: CASSRGTDTQYF.

This clonotype was recorded many times. This sequence joins TRBV4-3 and TRBJ1-4; 9 positions match TRBD1. The CDR3 has 14 amino acids. V lost 5 bases, J lost 6 bases, and 4 bases stayed unmatched. The germline CDR1 and CDR2 sequences are LGHNA and YSLEER. CDR3 region: CASSTTGGDEKLFF. DNA for the CDR3: TGCGCCAGCAGCACGACAGGGGGTGATGAAAAACTGTTTTTT.

The chain carries TRBV5-1 and TRBJ1-5; 9 bases are a match to TRBD1. V lost 3 bases and J lost 7; bases outside the gene matches: 8. Looked up from germline, CDR1 is SGHRS and CDR2 is YFSETQ. CDR3 length equals 15 residues. The CDR3 sequence: CASSSSGQGGQPQHF. CDR3 DNA: TGCGCCAGCAGCTCATCGGGACAGGGAGGACAGCCCCAGCATTTT.

The chain uses TRBV20-1 and TRBJ2-1, with 11 bases fitting TRBD2. The CDR3 covers 15 residues. Germline V gives CDR1 DFQATT, CDR2 SNEGSKA (reference sequence). Losses at the gene ends were 0 bases for V and 8 bases for J; bases not matched to a gene: 6. The DNA for the CDR3 is TGCAGTGCTAGAGATAGCGGGGGGGCCAACTATGAGCAGTTCTTC. Its protein is CSARDSGGANYEQFF.

This clonotype was recorded at least ten times. The chain employs TRBV2 and TRBJ1-1; no definite D call. CDR1 is SNHLY, CDR2 FYNNEI, per germline. CDR3 size: 14 residues. Trimming cost V 5 bases and J 2 bases, with 12 bases left between them. The CDR3 DNA follows: TGTGCCAGCAGTCCCCAACCTAGAAACACTGAAGCTTTCTTT. It is translated as CASSPQPRNTEAFF.

This clonotype was seen many times. The rearrangement links TRBV6-5 to TRBJ2-7; perhaps TRBD1 as D (6 bases). Trimming left V 5 bases short and J 2 bases short, with 13 bases between. CDR3 length: 14 residues. Germline lookup yields CDR1 MNHEY and CDR2 SVGAGI. The CDR3 spells CASSLRQATYEQYF. Written as DNA, the CDR3 is TGTGCCAGCAGTCTGCGACAGGCGACCTACGAGCAGTACTTC.

This clonotype ranks as medium-sized. The chain couples TRBV19 to TRBJ2-7; 12 bases are a match to TRBD2. This CDR3 is built from 15 residues. V dropped 3 bases and J dropped 2; count of bases not matched to a gene: 2. Per germline, CDR1 LNHDA and CDR2 SQIVND (reference sequence). Here the CDR3 reads CASSILAGGTYEQYF. In DNA form, the CDR3 reads TGTGCCAGTAGTATCCTAGCGGGAGGGACCTACGAGCAGTACTTC.

J is TRBJ2-7 and V is TRBV19; D perhaps matches TRBD2 (5 bases). Trimming removed 1 base at V and 2 bases at J, with 9 bases between. The CDR3 extends over 14 amino acids. From germline, CDR1 is LNHDA and CDR2 SQIVND (reference sequence). CDR3 loop: CASSIGTGTYEQYF. The DNA for the CDR3 is TGTGCCAGTAGTATAGGAACCGGGACCTACGAGCAGTACTTC.

There are many counts of this clonotype. This rearrangement joins TRBV7-9 to TRBJ2-2, with 11 bases lining up with TRBD2. Germline assignment: CDR1 SEHNR and CDR2 FQNEAQ (reference sequence). This CDR3 is 15 amino acids long. V gave up 5 bases and J gave up 5 bases; unmatched junction bases: 4. The CDR3 DNA reads as TGTGCCAGCAGCCCTAGCGGGGGGATTACCGGGGAGCTGTTTTTT. Translating gives CASSPSGGITGELFF.

This clonotype was recorded many times. This chain links TRBV7-9 with TRBJ1-5; 9 bases match TRBD1. The germline gives CDR1 SEHNR, CDR2 FQNEAQ (reference sequence). The CDR3 has 15 residues. V lost 4 bases to trimming and J lost 7 bases; unmatched junction nucleotides: 8. CDR3 bases: TGTGCCAGCAGCTCACAGGGGGCACCCGAGCAGCCCCAGCATTTT. Translated, it gives CASSSQGAPEQPQHF.

The rearrangement uses TRBV7-3 and TRBJ2-3, with D perhaps matching TRBD1 or TRBD2 (6 bases each). The V and J ends lost 6 bases and 3 bases respectively, with 19 bases between them. The V gene's germline CDR1 is SGHTA and CDR2 FQGTGA. The CDR3 contains 16 residues. The CDR3 region is CASRDGPGGATDTQYF. In DNA, the CDR3 is TGTGCCAGCAGGGACGGTCCCGGGGGCGCGACAGATACGCAGTATTTT.

Many counts were recorded for this clonotype. The rearrangement joins TRBV7-9 to TRBJ1-3; D perhaps matches TRBD1 (5 bases). In germline, CDR1 is SEHNR, CDR2 FQNEAQ (reference sequence). The V gene lost 5 bases and the J gene lost 4 bases, with 12 bases spanning the gap. CDR3 length equals 14 residues. Written as DNA, the CDR3 is TGTGCCAGCAGCAAAGACGGGGGAGGAAACACCATATATTTT. It specifies CASSKDGGGNTIYF.

Many counts were recorded for this clonotype. This CDR3 is CAAQGSTEAFF. The CDR3 nucleotides are TGTGCCGCACAGGGAAGCACTGAAGCTTTCTTT. V gene TRBV19 combines with J gene TRBJ1-1; tentatively, D is TRBD1 (6 bases). The CDR3 length is 11 residues. Germline assignment: CDR1 LNHDA and CDR2 SQIVND (reference sequence). Trimming shortened V by 11 bases and J by 4 bases, and 11 bases separated the two germline ends.

This clonotype was seen many times. This chain links TRBV19 with TRBJ2-7; TRBD2 agrees at 11 bases. Losses at the gene ends were 5 bases for V and 2 bases for J; bases not matched to a gene: 8. This CDR3 is built from 16 residues. CDR1 and CDR2 from the germline V gene are LNHDA and SQIVND (reference sequence). This chain's CDR3 is CASSPKGTSGTYEQYF. CDR3 nucleotides: TGTGCCAGTAGTCCAAAGGGGACTAGCGGAACCTACGAGCAGTACTTC.

The sample holds many counts of this clonotype. The V call is TRBV5-1, the J call TRBJ1-1; TRBD1 might be the D (6 bases). V was clipped by 4 bases and J by 1 base, with 14 bases between them. The CDR3 loop spans 15 amino acids. Looked up from germline, CDR1 is SGHRS and CDR2 is YFSETQ. The CDR3 spells CASSLGTLENTEAFF. As DNA, the CDR3 is TGCGCCAGCAGCCTTGGGACACTTGAGAACACTGAAGCTTTCTTT.

Details on this clonotype: The junction departs from the called germline gene at one end, perhaps through a read error. The chain combines TRBV5-6 with TRBJ2-2; D is possibly TRBD2 (6 bases). CDR3 length: 14 residues. Germline CDR1 is SGHDT and CDR2 is YYEEEE. The CDR3 sequence: CASGLGGNTGKLFF. The CDR3 DNA sequence: TGTGCCAGCGGCTTGGGGGGAAACACCGGGAAGCTGTTTTTT.

V and J are TRBV29-1 and TRBJ2-2; D is unresolved. Trimming took off 3 bases at V and 6 bases at J, with 11 bases between the two ends. This CDR3 is 13 amino acids long. In germline, CDR1 is SQVTM, CDR2 ANQGSEA. The CDR3 DNA follows: TGCAGCGTTGAGCTCTCCTTGGCCGGGGAGCTGTTTTTT. Its protein is CSVELSLAGELFF.

At least ten counts were recorded for this clonotype. V gene TRBV11-2 combines with J gene TRBJ1-5; 7 nucleotides align to TRBD1. The CDR3 runs to 13 residues. Germline loops: CDR1 SGHAT, CDR2 FQNNGV. The ends lost 5 bases at V and 7 bases at J; junction bases unmatched: 5. Here the CDR3 DNA reads TGTGCCAGCAGCCGACAGGGTGGACAGCCCCAGCATTTT. Translating it yields CASSRQGGQPQHF. Full variable domain (remainder filled in from reference TRBV11-2 and TRBJ1-5): EAGVAQSPRYKIIEKRQSVAFWCNPISGHATLYWYQQILGQGPKLLIQFQNNGVVDDSQLPKDRFSAERLKGVDSTLKIQPAKLEDSAVYLCASSRQGGQPQHFGDGTRLSIL.

The rearrangement uses TRBV29-1 and TRBJ1-6; TRBD1 aligns across 10 bases. Per the germline V gene, CDR1 is SQVTM and CDR2 is ANQGSEA. The V segment lost 3 bases and the J segment 14 bases; nucleotides outside the gene matches: 7. The CDR3 extends over 13 amino acids. CDR3 amino acids: CSVEARDRGTLHF. In DNA form, the CDR3 reads TGCAGCGTTGAGGCCCGGGACAGGGGAACCCTCCACTTT.

V usage is TRBV2 and J usage is TRBJ1-5, with 7 bases lining up with TRBD1. V was clipped by 6 bases and J by 1 base; unmatched bases: 3. The CDR3 has 14 amino acids. Germline CDR1 SNHLY, CDR2 FYNNEI. CDR3 coding DNA: TGTGCCAGCAGCTCGGGACAGAGCAATCAGCCCCAGCATTTT. It yields the protein CASSSGQSNQPQHF.

This chain uses TRBV29-1 with TRBJ1-1; TRBD1 might be the D (6 bases). Germline V CDR1 and CDR2: SQVTM, ANQGSEA. Trimming pared 7 bases from V and 0 bases from J, leaving 9 bases between. The CDR3 sequence is 12 residues long. The DNA for the CDR3 is TGCAGCGCGGACAGCCTGAACACTGAAGCTTTCTTT. It codes for CSADSLNTEAFF.